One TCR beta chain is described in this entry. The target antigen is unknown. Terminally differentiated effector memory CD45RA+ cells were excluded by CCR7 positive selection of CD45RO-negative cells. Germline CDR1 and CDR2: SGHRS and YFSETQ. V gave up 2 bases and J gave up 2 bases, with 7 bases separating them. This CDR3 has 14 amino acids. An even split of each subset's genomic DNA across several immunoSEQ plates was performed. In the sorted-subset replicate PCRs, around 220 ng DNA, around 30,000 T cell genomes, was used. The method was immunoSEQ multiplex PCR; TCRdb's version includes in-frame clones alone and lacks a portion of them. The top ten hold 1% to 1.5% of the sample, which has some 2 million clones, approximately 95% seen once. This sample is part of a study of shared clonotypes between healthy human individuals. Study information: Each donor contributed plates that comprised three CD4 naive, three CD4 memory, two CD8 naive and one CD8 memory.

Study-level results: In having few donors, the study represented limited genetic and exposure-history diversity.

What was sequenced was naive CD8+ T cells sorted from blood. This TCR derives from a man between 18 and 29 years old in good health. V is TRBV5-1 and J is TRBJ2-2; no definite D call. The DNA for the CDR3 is TGCGCCAGCAGCTTCGTCTACAACACCGGGGAGCTGTTTTTT. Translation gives CASSFVYNTGELFF. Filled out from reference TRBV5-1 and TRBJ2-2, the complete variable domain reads KAGVTQTPRYLIKTRGQQVTLSCSPISGHRSVSWYQQTPGQGLQFLFEYFSETQRNKGNFPGRFSGRQFSNSRSEMNVSTLELGDSALYLCASSFVYNTGELFFGEGSRLTVL.